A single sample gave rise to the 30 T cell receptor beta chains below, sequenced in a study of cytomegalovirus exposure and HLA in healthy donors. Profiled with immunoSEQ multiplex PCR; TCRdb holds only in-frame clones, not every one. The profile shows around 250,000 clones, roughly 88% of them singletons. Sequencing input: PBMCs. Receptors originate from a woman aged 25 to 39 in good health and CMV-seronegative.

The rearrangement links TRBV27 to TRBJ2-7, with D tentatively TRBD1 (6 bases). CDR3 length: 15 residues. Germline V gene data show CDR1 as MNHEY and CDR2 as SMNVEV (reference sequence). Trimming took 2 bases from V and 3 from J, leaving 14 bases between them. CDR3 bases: TGTGCCAGCAGTTTAGCATTACAGGGTGTCTACGAGCAGTACTTC. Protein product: CASSLALQGVYEQYF.

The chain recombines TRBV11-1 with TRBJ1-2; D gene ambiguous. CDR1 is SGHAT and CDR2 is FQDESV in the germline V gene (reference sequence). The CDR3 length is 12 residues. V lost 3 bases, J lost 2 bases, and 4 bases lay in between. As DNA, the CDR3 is TGTGCCAGCAGCTTTCAAAACTATGGCTACACCTTC. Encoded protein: CASSFQNYGYTF.

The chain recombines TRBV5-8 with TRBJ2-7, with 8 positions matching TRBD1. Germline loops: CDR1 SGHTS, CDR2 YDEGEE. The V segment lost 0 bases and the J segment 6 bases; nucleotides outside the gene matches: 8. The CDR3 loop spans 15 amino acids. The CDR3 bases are TGTGCCAGCAGCTTGGCGGGGACAGGAAGCGGCGAGCAGTACTTC. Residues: CASSLAGTGSGEQYF.

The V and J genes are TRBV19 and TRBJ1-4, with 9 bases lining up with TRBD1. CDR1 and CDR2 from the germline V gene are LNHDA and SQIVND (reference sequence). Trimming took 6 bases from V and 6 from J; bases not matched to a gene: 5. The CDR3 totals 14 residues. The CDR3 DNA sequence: TGTGCCAGTAGCAGACAGGGGGTGGATGAAAAACTGTTTTTT. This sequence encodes CASSRQGVDEKLFF.

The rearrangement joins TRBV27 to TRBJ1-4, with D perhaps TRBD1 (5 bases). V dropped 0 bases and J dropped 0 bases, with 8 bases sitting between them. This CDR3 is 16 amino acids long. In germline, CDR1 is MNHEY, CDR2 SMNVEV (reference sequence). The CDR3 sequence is CASSLSGPATNEKLFF. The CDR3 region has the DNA TGTGCCAGCAGTTTATCGGGGCCAGCAACTAATGAAAAACTGTTTTTT.

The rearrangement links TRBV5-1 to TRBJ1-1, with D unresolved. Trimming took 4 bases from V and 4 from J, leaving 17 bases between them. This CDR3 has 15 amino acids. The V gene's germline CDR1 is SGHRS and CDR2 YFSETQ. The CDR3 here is CASSPDEPMGTEAFF. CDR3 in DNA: TGCGCCAGCAGCCCGGACGAACCAATGGGCACTGAAGCTTTCTTT.

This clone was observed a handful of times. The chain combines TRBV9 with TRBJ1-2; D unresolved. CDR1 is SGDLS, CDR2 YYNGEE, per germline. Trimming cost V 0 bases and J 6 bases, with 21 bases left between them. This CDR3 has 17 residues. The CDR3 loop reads CASSVETGPWRNNGYTF. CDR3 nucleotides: TGTGCCAGCAGCGTAGAGACTGGACCTTGGCGAAATAATGGCTACACCTTC.

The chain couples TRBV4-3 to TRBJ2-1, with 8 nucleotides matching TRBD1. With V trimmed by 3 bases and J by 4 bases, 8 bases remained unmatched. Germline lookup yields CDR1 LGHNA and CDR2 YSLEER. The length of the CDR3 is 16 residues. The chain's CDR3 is CASSHRQGAGYNEQFF. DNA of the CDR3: TGCGCCAGCAGCCATCGTCAGGGGGCAGGATACAATGAGCAGTTCTTC.

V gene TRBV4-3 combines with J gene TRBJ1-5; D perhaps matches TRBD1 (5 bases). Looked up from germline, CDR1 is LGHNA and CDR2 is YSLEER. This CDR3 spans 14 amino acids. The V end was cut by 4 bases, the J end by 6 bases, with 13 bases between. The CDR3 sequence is CASSLGALSQPQHF. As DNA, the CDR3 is TGCGCCAGCAGCCTAGGGGCTCTTTCTCAGCCCCAGCATTTT.

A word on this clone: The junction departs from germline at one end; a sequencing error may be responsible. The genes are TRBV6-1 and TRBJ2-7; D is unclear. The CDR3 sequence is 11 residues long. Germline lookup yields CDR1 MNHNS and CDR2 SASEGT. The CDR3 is CASSNPGRLSF. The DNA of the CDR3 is TGTGCCAGCAGTAATCCGGGCCGGTTAAGCTTC.

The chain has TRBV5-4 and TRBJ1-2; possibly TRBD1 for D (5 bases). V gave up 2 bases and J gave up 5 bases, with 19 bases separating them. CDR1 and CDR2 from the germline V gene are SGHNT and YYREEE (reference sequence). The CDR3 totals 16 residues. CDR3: CASSFPGTAGIYGYTF. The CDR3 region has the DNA TGTGCCAGCAGCTTTCCGGGGACTGCTGGTATTTATGGCTACACCTTC.

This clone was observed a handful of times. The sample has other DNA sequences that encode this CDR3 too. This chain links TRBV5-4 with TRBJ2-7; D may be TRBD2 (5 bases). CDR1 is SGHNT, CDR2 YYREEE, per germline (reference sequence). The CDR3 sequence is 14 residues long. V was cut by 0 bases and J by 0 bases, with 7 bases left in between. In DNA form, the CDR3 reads TGTGCCAGCAGCTTGGCGGGGAGCTCCTACGAGCAGTACTTC. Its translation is CASSLAGSSYEQYF.

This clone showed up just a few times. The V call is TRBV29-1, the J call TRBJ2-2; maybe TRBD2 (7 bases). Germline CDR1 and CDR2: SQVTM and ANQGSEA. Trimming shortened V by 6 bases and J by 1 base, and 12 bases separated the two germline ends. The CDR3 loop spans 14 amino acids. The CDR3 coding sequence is TGCAGCGTGGGGGGGACAATGAACACCGGGGAGCTGTTTTTT. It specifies CSVGGTMNTGELFF.

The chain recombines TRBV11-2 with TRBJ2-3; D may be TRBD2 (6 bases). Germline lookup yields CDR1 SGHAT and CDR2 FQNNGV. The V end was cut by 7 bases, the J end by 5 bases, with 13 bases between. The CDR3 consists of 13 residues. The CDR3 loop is CASTPLARDTQYF. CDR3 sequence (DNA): TGTGCCAGCACCCCTCTAGCGCGAGATACGCAGTATTTT.

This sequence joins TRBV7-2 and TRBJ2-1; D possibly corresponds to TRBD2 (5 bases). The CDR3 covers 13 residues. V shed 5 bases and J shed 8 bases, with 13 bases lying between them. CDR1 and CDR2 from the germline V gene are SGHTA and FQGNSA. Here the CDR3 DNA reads TGTGCCAGCAGCCGAATCGGGGTCCATGAGCAGTTCTTC. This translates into CASSRIGVHEQFF.

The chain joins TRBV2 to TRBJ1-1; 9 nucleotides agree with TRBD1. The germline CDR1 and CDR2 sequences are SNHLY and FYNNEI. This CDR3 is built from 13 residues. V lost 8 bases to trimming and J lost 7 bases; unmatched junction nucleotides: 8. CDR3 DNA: TGTGCCAGCCTATGGACAGGGGCGATTGAAGCTTTCTTT. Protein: CASLWTGAIEAFF.

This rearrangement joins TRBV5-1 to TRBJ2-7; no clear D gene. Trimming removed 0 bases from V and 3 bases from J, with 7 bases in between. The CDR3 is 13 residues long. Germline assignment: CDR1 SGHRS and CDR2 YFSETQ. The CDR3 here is CASSLEGYYEQYF. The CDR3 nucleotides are TGCGCCAGCAGCTTGGAAGGGTACTACGAGCAGTACTTC.

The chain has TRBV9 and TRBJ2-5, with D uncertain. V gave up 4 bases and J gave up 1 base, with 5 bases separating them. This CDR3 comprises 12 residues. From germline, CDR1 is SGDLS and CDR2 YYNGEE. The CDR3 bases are TGTGCCAGCAGCTCTGCCCAAGAGACCCAGTACTTC. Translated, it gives CASSSAQETQYF.

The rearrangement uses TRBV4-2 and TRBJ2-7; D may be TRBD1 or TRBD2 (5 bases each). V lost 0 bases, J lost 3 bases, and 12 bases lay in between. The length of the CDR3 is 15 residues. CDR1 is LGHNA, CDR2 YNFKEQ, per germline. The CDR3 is CASSQDGTKSYEQYF. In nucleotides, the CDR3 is TGTGCCAGCAGCCAAGATGGGACCAAAAGCTACGAGCAGTACTTC.

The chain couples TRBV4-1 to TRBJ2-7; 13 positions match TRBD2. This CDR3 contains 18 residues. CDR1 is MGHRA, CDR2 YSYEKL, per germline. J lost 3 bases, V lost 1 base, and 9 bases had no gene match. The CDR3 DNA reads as TGCGCCAGCAGCCAAGTCGGGGCTGGGACTAGCGGGGTCTACGAGCAGTACTTC. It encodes CASSQVGAGTSGVYEQYF.

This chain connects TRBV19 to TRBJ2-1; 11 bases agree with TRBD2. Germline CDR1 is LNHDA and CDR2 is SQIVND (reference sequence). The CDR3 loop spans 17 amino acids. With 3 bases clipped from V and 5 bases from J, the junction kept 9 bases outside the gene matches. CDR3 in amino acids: CASSIYTGTSGHNEQFF. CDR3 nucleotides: TGTGCCAGTAGTATTTACACCGGGACTAGCGGCCACAATGAGCAGTTCTTC.

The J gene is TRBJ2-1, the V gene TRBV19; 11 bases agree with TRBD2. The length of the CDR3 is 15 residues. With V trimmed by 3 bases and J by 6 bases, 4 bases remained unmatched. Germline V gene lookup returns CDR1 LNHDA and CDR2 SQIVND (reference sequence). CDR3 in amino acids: CASSMTSGTGNEQFF. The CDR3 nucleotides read TGTGCCAGTAGTATGACTAGCGGGACAGGCAATGAGCAGTTCTTC.

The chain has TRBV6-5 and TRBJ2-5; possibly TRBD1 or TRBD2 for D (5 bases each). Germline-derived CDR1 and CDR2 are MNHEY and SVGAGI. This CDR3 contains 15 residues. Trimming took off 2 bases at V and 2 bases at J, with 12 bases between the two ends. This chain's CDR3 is CASSYRGGQQETQYF. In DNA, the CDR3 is TGTGCCAGCAGTTACAGGGGCGGGCAGCAAGAGACCCAGTACTTC.

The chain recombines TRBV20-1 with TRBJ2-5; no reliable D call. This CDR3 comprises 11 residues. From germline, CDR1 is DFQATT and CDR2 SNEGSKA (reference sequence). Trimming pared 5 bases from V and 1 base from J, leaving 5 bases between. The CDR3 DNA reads TGCAGTGCTTTGGCCCAAGAGACCCAGTACTTC. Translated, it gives CSALAQETQYF.

CDR3 nucleotide sequence: TGCGCCAGCAGCCAAGATATCCCGACTAGGAGCGGCTACGAGCAGTACTTC. As protein: CASSQDIPTRSGYEQYF. This rearrangement joins TRBV4-3 to TRBJ2-7; TRBD2 might be the D (6 bases). The germline CDR1 and CDR2 sequences are LGHNA and YSLEER. Trimming pared 0 bases from V and 3 bases from J, leaving 18 bases between. The CDR3 extends over 17 amino acids.

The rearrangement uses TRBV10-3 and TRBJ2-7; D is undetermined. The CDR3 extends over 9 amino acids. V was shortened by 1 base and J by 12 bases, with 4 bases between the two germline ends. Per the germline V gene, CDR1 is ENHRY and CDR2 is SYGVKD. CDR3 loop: CAISEWTYF. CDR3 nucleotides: TGTGCCATCAGTGAGTGGACGTACTTC.

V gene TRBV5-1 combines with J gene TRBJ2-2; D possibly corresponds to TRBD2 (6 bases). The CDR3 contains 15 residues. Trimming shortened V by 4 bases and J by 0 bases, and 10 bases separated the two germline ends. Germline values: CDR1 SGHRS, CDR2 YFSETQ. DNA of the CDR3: TGCGCCAGCAGCAAGCTAGCGCCGAACACCGGGGAGCTGTTTTTT. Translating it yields CASSKLAPNTGELFF.

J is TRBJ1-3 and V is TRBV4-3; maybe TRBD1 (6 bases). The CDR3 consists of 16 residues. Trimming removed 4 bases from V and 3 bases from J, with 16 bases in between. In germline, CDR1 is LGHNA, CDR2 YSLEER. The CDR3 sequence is CASSLGPGGNGNTIYF. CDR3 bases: TGCGCCAGCAGCCTAGGCCCCGGGGGCAATGGAAACACCATATATTTT.

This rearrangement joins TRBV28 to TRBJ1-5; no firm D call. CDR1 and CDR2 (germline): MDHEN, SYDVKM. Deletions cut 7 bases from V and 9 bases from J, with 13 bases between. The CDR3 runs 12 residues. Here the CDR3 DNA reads TGTGCCAGCACGGGCGGCAATTCGCCCCAGCATTTT. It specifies CASTGGNSPQHF. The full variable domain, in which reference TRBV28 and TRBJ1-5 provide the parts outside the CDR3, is DVKVTQSSRYLVKRTGEKVFLECVQDMDHENMFWYRQDPGLGLRLIYFSYDVKMKEKGDIPEGYSVSREKKERFSLILESASTNQTSMYLCASTGGNSPQHFGDGTRLSIL.

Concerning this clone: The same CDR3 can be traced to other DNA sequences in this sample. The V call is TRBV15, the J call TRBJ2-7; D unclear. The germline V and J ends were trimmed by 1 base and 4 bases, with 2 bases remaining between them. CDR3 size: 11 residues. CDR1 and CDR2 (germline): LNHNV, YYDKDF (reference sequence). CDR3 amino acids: CATSRGYEQYF. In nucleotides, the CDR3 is TGTGCCACCAGCAGAGGGTACGAGCAGTACTTC.